This record looks at one T cell receptor beta chain sequence and its context. The CD8+ and CD4+ T cells were negatively isolated, with the TEMRA cells enriched by FACS. The sample comes from a study of CD8 T cells in Susac syndrome. Random hexamers were used to reverse transcribe about 0.45 to 1 ug of RNA. Across 54 Vbeta and 13 Jbeta, immunoSEQ multiplex PCR amplified TCR beta CDR3. TCRdb processed the immunoSEQ multiplex PCR reads anew with MiXCR; each CDR3 protein has one entry. The profile shows 150,000 to 250,000 distinct CDR3 sequences, nearly 95% of them singletons. Trimming removed 3 bases at V and 5 bases at J, with 10 bases between. The germline CDR1 and CDR2 sequences are DFQATT and SNEGSKA (reference sequence). CDR3 length: 12 residues.

The sequencing input was CD4+ T cells from PBMCs. This receptor was obtained from a human donor with multiple sclerosis. The J gene is TRBJ1-1, the V gene TRBV20-1; D unresolved. CDR3 loop: CSASRQSTEAFF. In DNA form, the CDR3 reads TGCAGTGCTAGTCGCCAATCAACTGAAGCTTTCTTT.